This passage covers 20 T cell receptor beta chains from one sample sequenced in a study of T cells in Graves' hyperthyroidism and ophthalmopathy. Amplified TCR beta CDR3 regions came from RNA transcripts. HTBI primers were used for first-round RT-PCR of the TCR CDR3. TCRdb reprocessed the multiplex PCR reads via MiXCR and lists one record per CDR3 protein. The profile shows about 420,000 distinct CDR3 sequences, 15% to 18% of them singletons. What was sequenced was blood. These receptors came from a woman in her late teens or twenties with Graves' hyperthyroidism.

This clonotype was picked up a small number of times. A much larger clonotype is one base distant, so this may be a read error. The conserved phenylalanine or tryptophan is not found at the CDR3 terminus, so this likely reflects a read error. CDR3 sequence (DNA): TGTGCCAGCAGTTTGACAGGGAGACCCTATCTGAACACTGAAGCTTTCGTT. Translating gives CASSLTGRPYLNTEAFV. The genes are TRBV6-2 or TRBV6-3 and TRBJ1-1; 7 bases are shared with TRBD1. The CDR3 sequence is 17 residues long. J lost 0 bases, V lost 4 bases, and 11 bases had no gene match. CDR1 is MNHEY and CDR2 is SVGEGT in the germline V gene.

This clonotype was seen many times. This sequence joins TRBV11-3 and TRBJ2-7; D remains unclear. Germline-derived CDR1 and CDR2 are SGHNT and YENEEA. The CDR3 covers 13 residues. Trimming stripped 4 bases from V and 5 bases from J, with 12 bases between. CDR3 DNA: TGTGCCAGCAGCTCAGGATCCTCAGACGAGCAGTACTTC. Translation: CASSSGSSDEQYF.

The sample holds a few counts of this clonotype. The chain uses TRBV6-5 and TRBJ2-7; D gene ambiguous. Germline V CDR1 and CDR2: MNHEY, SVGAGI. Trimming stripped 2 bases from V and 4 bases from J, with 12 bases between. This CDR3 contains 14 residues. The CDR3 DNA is TGTGCCAGCAGTTACATGGCGGATAGATACGAGCAGTACTTC. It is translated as CASSYMADRYEQYF.

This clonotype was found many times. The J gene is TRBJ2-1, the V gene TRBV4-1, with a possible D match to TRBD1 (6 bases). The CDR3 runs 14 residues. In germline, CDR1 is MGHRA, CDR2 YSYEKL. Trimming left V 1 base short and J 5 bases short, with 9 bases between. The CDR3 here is CASSQVTGDNEQFF. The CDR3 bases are TGCGCCAGCAGCCAAGTGACAGGCGACAATGAGCAGTTCTTC.

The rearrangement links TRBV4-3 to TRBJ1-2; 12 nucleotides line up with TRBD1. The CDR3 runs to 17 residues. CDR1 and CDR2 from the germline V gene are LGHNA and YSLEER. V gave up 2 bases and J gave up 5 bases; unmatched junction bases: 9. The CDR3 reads CASSQQPGQGAGYGYTF. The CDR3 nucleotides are TGCGCCAGCAGCCAACAACCGGGACAGGGGGCGGGTTATGGCTACACCTTC.

The CDR3 nucleotides read TGTGCCAGCAGTTTAAAATTGGGGACAGGGCACACCGGGGAGCTGTTTTTT. This encodes CASSLKLGTGHTGELFF. This chain connects TRBV12-3 or TRBV12-4 to TRBJ2-2, with 9 bases matching TRBD1. The V and J ends lost 2 bases and 3 bases, in that order; junction bases with no gene match: 7. The CDR3 has 17 amino acids.

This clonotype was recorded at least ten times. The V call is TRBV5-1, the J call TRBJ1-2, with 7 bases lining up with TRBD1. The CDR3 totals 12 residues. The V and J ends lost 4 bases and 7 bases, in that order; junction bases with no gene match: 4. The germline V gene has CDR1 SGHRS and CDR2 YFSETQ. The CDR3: CASSGDSPGYTF. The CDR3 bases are TGCGCCAGCAGCGGGGACAGCCCTGGCTACACCTTC. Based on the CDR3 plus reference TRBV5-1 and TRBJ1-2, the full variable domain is KAGVTQTPRYLIKTRGQQVTLSCSPISGHRSVSWYQQTPGQGLQFLFEYFSETQRNKGNFPGRFSGRQFSNSRSEMNVSTLELGDSALYLCASSGDSPGYTFGSGTRLTVV.

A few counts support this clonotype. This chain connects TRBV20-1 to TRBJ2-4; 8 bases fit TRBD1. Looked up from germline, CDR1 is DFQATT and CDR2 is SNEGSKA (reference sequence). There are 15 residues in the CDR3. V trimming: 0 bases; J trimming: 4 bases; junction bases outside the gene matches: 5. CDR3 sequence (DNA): TGCAGTGCTAGAGACCGGGACAGGTTTAAAAACATTCAGTACTTC. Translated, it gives CSARDRDRFKNIQYF.

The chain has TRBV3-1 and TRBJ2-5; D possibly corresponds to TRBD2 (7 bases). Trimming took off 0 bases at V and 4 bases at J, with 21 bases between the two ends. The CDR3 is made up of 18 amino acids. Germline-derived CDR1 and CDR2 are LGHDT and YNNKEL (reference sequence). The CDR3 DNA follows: TGTGCCAGCAGCCAAGAAGTTAGGAAGGGGGGGCGAGTAGAGACCCAGTACTTC. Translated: CASSQEVRKGGRVETQYF.

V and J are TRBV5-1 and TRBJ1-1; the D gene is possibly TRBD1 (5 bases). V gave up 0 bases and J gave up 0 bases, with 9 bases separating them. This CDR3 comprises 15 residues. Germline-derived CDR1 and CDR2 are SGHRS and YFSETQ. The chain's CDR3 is CASSLEGRVNTEAFF. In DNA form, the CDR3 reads TGCGCCAGCAGCTTGGAAGGCAGGGTGAACACTGAAGCTTTCTTT.

The CDR3 DNA reads TGTGCCAGCAGAAAACGGGCTAGCGGCATCAATGAGCAGTTCTTC. It yields the protein CASRKRASGINEQFF. V usage is TRBV3-1 and J usage is TRBJ2-1, with TRBD2 matching 7 bases. Germline trimming cut 6 bases from V and 6 bases from J; bases unmatched to any gene: 11. CDR1 LGHDT and CDR2 YNNKEL come from the germline V gene (reference sequence). This CDR3 spans 15 amino acids.

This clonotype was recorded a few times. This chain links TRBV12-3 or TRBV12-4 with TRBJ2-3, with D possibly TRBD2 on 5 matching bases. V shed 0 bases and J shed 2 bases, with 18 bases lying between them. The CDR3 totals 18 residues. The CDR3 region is CASSLARRNLDFTDTQYF. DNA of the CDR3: TGTGCCAGCAGTTTAGCGCGAAGAAATCTGGACTTCACAGATACGCAGTATTTT.

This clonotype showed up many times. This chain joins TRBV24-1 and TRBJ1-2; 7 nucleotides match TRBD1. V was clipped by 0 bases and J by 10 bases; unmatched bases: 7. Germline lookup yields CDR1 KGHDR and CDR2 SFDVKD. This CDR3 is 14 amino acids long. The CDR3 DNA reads TGTGCCACCAGTGATTTGGGGCCGGGACAGACCTACACCTTC. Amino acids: CATSDLGPGQTYTF.

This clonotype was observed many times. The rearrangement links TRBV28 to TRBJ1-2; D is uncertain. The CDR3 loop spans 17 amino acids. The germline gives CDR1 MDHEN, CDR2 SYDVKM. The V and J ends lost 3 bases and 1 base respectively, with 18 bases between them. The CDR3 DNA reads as TGTGCCAGCAGTTTGTCTTTCGGAGACAAACGTAACTATGGCTACACCTTC. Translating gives CASSLSFGDKRNYGYTF.

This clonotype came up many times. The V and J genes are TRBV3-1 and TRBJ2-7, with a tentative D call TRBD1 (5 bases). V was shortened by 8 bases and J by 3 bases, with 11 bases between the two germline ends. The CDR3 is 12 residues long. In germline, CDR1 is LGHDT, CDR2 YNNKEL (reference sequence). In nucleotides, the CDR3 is TGTGCCAGCGGGGCGGTAAACTACGAGCAGTACTTC. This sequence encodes CASGAVNYEQYF.

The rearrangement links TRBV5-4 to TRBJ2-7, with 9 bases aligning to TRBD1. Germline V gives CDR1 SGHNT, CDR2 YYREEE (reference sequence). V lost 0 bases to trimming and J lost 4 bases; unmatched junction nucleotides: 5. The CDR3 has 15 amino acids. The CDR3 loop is CASSLVGQGMYEQYF. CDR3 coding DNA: TGTGCCAGCAGCTTGGTGGGACAGGGAATGTACGAGCAGTACTTC.

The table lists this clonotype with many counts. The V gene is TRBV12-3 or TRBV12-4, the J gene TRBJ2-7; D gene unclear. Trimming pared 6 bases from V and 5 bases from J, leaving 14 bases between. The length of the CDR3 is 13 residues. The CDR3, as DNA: TGTGCCAGCAGCCGCCTCCGCATCGACGAGCAGTACTTC. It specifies CASSRLRIDEQYF.

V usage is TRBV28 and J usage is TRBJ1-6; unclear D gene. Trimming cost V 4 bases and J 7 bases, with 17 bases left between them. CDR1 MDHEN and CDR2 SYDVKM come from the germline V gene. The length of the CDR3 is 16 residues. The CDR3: CASSSRQRGWNSPLHF. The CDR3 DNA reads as TGTGCCAGCAGTTCCCGTCAGCGGGGTTGGAATTCACCCCTCCACTTT.

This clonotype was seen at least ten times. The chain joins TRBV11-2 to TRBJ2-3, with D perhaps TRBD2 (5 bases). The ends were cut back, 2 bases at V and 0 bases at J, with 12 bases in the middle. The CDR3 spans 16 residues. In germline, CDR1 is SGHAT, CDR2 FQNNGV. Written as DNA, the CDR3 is TGTGCCAGCAGCTTAAGTGCGGGCTCTAGCACAGATACGCAGTATTTT. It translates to CASSLSAGSSTDTQYF.

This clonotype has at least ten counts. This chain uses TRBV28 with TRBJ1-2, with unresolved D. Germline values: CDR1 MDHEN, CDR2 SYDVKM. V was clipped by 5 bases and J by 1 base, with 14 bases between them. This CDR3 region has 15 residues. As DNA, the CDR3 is TGTGCCAGCAGTGAACACATGGACGGTAACTATGGCTACACCTTC. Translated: CASSEHMDGNYGYTF.